Listed below are T cell receptor beta chains from one sample, sequenced in a study of blood T cell repertoires in COVID-19. Using immunoSEQ multiplex PCR, the repertoire was profiled, and TCRdb retains in-frame clones only, with some absent. The data hold about 150,000 clones, with over 80% observed a single time. Material for sequencing was peripheral blood. The receptors shown here come from a middle-aged woman with active or convalescent COVID-19. Both conserved end residues are part of each CDR3. The D gene is left open where the match is weak. Clone size is not always given. Where it is, it says once, few, many or a class for expanded clones.

>TRBJ1-5|.|.|TRBV5-5
TGTGCCAGCAGCTTGCAAGGAGGGGCCACCAATCAGCCCCAGCATTTT
CASSLQGGATNQPQHF
>TRBJ1-5|TRBD1|.|TRBV30
TGTGCCTGGGGGACAGGTATTCATCAGCCCCAGCATTTT
CAWGTGIHQPQHF
>TRBJ1-2|.|.|TRBV28
TGTGCCAGCAGTTTATCAGGGGCGGGTTATGGCTACACCTTC
CASSLSGAGYGYTF
>TRBJ1-5|TRBD1|.|TRBV28
TGTGCCAGCAGTTTCGGGACAGATTATCAGCCCCAGCATTTT
CASSFGTDYQPQHF
>TRBJ1-1|.|.|TRBV27
TGTGCCAGCAGTTTGACGCGGGCCTCTGAAGCTTTCTTT
CASSLTRASEAFF
>TRBJ2-7|TRBD2|.|TRBV7-9
TGTGCCAGCAGCCCAAATGGGGCGGGGGGAGGCTACGAGCAGTACTTC
CASSPNGAGGGYEQYF
>TRBJ2-7|.|.|TRBV19
TGTGCCAGTAGTTCTTTATCCGGGAACGAGCAGTACTTC
CASSSLSGNEQYF
>TRBJ2-7|.|.|TRBV27
TGTGCCACCAAAAGTCCGTCCGGGTTCTACGAGCAGTACTTC
CATKSPSGFYEQYF
>TRBJ2-1|TRBD2|few|TRBV7-2
TGTGCCAGCAGATATAGCGGGAGCTCCTACAATGAGCAGTTCTTC
CASRYSGSSYNEQFF
>TRBJ1-1|.|few|TRBV7-2
TGTGCCAGCAGCCCTACGAAAGGACAGAAAGCTTTCTTT
CASSPTKGQKAFF
>TRBJ1-1|TRBD1|.|TRBV27
TGTGCCAGCAGGCAACAAGGGACAGGGGGGACTGAAGCTTTCTTT
CASRQQGTGGTEAFF
>TRBJ2-5|.|.|TRBV6-5
TGTGCCAGCAGTTATGACTCCTTAAAAGAGACCCAGTACTTC
CASSYDSLKETQYF
>TRBJ1-5|.|.|TRBV28
TGTGCCAGCAAGGGTCCCGGACAGAGCAATCAGCCCCAGCATTTT
CASKGPGQSNQPQHF
>TRBJ1-4|.|.|TRBV19
TGTGCCAGTAGTATGCTAGGAGTGAGTAATGAAAAACTGTTTTTT
CASSMLGVSNEKLFF
>TRBJ1-1|TRBD1|.|TRBV6-5
TGTGCCAGTGGACAGGGATTGAACACTGAAGCTTTCTTT
CASGQGLNTEAFF
>TRBJ1-1|.|.|TRBV30
TGTGCCTGGAGTGTACACAGGGAAGCTTTCTTT
CAWSVHREAFF
>TRBJ2-2|.|.|TRBV2
TGTGCCAGCAGTCAAGGACTGAAAACCGGGGAGCTGTTTTTT
CASSQGLKTGELFF
>TRBJ2-3|TRBD1|.|TRBV6-5
TGTGCCAGCAGTTCCCAGGGGGCGGTTGGCACAGATACGCAGTATTTT
CASSSQGAVGTDTQYF
>TRBJ2-3|TRBD2|.|TRBV7-2
TGTGCCAGCACCCTTAGCGGGGGGGCAGATACGCAGTATTTT
CASTLSGGADTQYF
>TRBJ1-4|TRBD1|.|TRBV11-2
TGTGCCAGCAGCTTATCAACAGGGGGAAATGAAAAACTGTTTTTT
CASSLSTGGNEKLFF
>TRBJ1-1|.|.|TRBV5-1
TGCGCCAGCAGCTTGGGGGACATAGACACTGAAGCTTTCTTT
CASSLGDIDTEAFF
>TRBJ2-1|TRBD2|few|TRBV19
TGTGCCAGTAACCCTAGCGGGAGGATCTACAATGAGCAGTTCTTC
CASNPSGRIYNEQFF
>TRBJ1-2|.|.|TRBV7-9
TGTGCCAGCAGGGCAGCTCTTTCTAGCGATGGCTACACCTTC
CASRAALSSDGYTF
>TRBJ2-1|TRBD2|.|TRBV28
TGTGCCAGCAGTACTAGCGGGATCTTGTACAATGAGCAGTTCTTC
CASSTSGILYNEQFF
>TRBJ1-1|.|.|TRBV12-3/TRBV12-4
TGTGCCAGCAGGCAGGGTAAGGGGACTGAAGCTTTCTTT
CASRQGKGTEAFF
>TRBJ1-2|.|.|TRBV4-1
TGCGCCAGCAGCCAAGATCCAGACACCTATGGCTACACCTTC
CASSQDPDTYGYTF
>TRBJ2-6|.|.|TRBV5-1
TGCGCCAGCAGCCTTACGGACACAAGCTCTGGGGCCAACGTCCTGACTTTC
CASSLTDTSSGANVLTF
>TRBJ2-5|TRBD2|.|TRBV27
TGTGCCAGCAGCTCGGGAACGGGAGGGCAAGAGACCCAGTACTTC
CASSSGTGGQETQYF
>TRBJ1-1|TRBD1|.|TRBV28
TGTGCCAGCAGTTCCCACAGGGGGTCGAACACTGAAGCTTTCTTT
CASSSHRGSNTEAFF
>TRBJ1-3|.|.|TRBV2
TGTGCCAGCAGTGAAAGGTCGGGGACTGGAAACACCATATATTTT
CASSERSGTGNTIYF
>TRBJ1-4|.|.|TRBV9
TGTGCCAGCAGCGGGCGGGAGGGGAGCCTCGAAAAACTGTTTTTT
CASSGREGSLEKLFF
>TRBJ1-1|TRBD1|.|TRBV7-9
TGTGCCAGCAGCTTAGCGCCGGACAGGGGGCCCCGCGCTGAAGCTTTCTTT
CASSLAPDRGPRAEAFF
>TRBJ2-3|TRBD2|.|TRBV5-1
TGCGCCAGCAGATCCTTCGCGGGGGGGCTGGGAGATACGCAGTATTTT
CASRSFAGGLGDTQYF
>TRBJ2-4|TRBD1|.|TRBV27
TGTGCCAGCAGTTTATGTCGACAGGGCGCGAGGCCGTTCCAACTCGAGGACAAAAACATTCAGTACTTC
CASSLCRQGARPFQLEDKNIQYF
>TRBJ1-5|.|.|TRBV10-3
TGTGCCATCAGTGGCACCGGGGCAGGGACTAATCAGCCCCAGCATTTT
CAISGTGAGTNQPQHF
>TRBJ1-3|TRBD1|.|TRBV6-5
TGTGCCAGCAGGAGGGACAGGGCTGACACCATATATTTT
CASRRDRADTIYF
>TRBJ1-5|TRBD1|.|TRBV4-1
TGCGCCAGCAGCCATCAGACAGGGGGAAATCAGCCCCAGCATTTT
CASSHQTGGNQPQHF
>TRBJ2-3|.|.|TRBV7-2
TGTGCCAGCAGCTTAGCAACGGGAGCTACTAGCACAGATACGCAGTATTTT
CASSLATGATSTDTQYF
>TRBJ2-1|.|.|TRBV7-2
TGTGCCAGCAGCTTAGACCGCGGGGAGTACAATGAGCAGTTCTTC
CASSLDRGEYNEQFF
>TRBJ2-2|.|.|TRBV28
TGTGCCAGCAGTTTACCGGGACTCCCGAGTGACGGGGAGCTGTTTTTT
CASSLPGLPSDGELFF
>TRBJ1-4|TRBD1|.|TRBV5-6
TGTGCCAGCAGCTCCGCCGGGACAGGTTTGGGAAAACTGTTTTTT
CASSSAGTGLGKLFF
>TRBJ2-3|.|.|TRBV7-9
TGTGCCAGCAGCTTACTCGCCGACACCCCAGATACGCAGTATTTT
CASSLLADTPDTQYF
>TRBJ1-4|.|.|TRBV28
TGTGCCAGCACCCCACCGGGACAAAAGAATGAAAAACTGTTTTTT
CASTPPGQKNEKLFF
>TRBJ2-2|.|.|TRBV29-1
TGCAGCGTTGGACAGGCGAACACCGGGGAGCTGTTTTTT
CSVGQANTGELFF
>TRBJ1-2|TRBD1|few|TRBV9
TGTGCCAGCAGCCCGAAGGGACAGGGGTTCTATGGCTACACCTTC
CASSPKGQGFYGYTF
>TRBJ1-6|TRBD1|.|TRBV19
TGTGCCATAGGGCCGGGACAGGGTTCACCCCTCCACTTT
CAIGPGQGSPLHF
>TRBJ1-1|TRBD1|.|TRBV5-4
TGTGCCAGCAGCGGCGGGACAGCTGAAGCTTTCTTT
CASSGGTAEAFF
>TRBJ1-1|.|.|TRBV3-1/TRBV3-2
TGTGCCAGCAGCCAACTCGGGCGGGGGAACACTGAAGCTTTCTTT
CASSQLGRGNTEAFF
>TRBJ1-6|.|.|TRBV10-3
TGTGCCATCAGTGAGTCTCCGCCGGAGCCCCTCCACTTT
CAISESPPEPLHF
>TRBJ1-2|TRBD1|once|TRBV2
TGTGCCAGCAGTCGGGACAGGGGGCGGGCTAACTATGGCTACACCTTC
CASSRDRGRANYGYTF
>TRBJ1-2|.|.|TRBV28
TGTGCCAGCAGCCCGCGGGACGGGAACTATGGCTACACCTTC
CASSPRDGNYGYTF
>TRBJ1-3|.|once|TRBV3-1/TRBV3-2
TGTGCCAGCAGCCAAGGGGCAGTTTCTCTCTCTGGAAACACCATATATTTT
CASSQGAVSLSGNTIYF
>TRBJ2-2|TRBD2|.|TRBV6-2/TRBV6-3
TGTGCCAGCAGTTACTCGCGGGGGGGTTTAAACACCGGGGAGCTGTTTTTT
CASSYSRGGLNTGELFF
>TRBJ1-1|.|.|TRBV6-6
TGTGCCAGCAGTTACACGGACAGGAACACTGAAGCTTTCTTT
CASSYTDRNTEAFF
>TRBJ2-6|.|.|TRBV14
TGTGCCAGCAGCCAAGATTGGCCTCTTGGGGCCAACGTCCTGACTTTC
CASSQDWPLGANVLTF